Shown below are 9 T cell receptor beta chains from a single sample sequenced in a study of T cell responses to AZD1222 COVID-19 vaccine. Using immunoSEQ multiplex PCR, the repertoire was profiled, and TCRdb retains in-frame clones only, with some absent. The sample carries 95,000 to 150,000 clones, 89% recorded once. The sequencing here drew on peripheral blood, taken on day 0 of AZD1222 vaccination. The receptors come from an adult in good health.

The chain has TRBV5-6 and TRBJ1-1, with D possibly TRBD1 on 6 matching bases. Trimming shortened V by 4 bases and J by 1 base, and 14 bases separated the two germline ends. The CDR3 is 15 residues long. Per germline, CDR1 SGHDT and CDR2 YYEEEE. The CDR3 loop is CASSPTDRSNTEAFF. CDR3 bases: TGTGCCAGCAGCCCAACTGACAGGTCGAACACTGAAGCTTTCTTT.

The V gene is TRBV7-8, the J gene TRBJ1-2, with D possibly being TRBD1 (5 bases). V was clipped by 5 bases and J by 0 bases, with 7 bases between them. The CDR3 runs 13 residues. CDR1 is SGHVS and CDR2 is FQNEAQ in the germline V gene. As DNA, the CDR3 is TGTGCCAGCAGCGTGGGACCTAACTATGGCTACACCTTC. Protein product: CASSVGPNYGYTF.

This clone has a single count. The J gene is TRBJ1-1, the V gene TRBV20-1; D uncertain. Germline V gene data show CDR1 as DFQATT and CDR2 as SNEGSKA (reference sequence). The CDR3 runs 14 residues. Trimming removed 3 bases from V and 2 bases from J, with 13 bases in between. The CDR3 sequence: CSASPTRGNTEAFF. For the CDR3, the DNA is TGCAGTGCTAGTCCTACTCGGGGAAACACTGAAGCTTTCTTT.

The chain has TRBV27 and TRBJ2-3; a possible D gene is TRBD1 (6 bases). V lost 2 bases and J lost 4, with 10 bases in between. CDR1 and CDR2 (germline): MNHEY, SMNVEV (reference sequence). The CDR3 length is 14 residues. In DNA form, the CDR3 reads TGTGCCAGCAGTTTACGAACAGGGTCAGATACGCAGTATTTT. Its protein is CASSLRTGSDTQYF.

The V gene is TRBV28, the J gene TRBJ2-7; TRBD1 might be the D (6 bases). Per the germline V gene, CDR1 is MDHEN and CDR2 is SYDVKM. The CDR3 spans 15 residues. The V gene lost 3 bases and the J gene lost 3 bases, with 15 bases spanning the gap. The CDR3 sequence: CASSLIGGVNYEQYF. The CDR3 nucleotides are TGTGCCAGCAGTTTGATAGGGGGTGTCAACTACGAGCAGTACTTC.

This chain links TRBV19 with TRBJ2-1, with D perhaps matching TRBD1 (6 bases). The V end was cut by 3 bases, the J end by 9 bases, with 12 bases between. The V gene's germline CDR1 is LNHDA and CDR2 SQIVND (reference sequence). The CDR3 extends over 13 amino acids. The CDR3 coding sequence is TGTGCCAGTAGTATGTACAGGGCCGCTGAGCAGTTCTTC. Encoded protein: CASSMYRAAEQFF.

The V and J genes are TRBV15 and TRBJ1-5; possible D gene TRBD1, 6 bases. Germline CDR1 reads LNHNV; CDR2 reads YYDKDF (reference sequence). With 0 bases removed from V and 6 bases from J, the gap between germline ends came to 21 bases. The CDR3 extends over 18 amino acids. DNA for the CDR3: TGTGCCACCAGCAGAGATTCAGGGGAGGTCCGCAGGGCTCAGCCCCAGCATTTT. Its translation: CATSRDSGEVRRAQPQHF.

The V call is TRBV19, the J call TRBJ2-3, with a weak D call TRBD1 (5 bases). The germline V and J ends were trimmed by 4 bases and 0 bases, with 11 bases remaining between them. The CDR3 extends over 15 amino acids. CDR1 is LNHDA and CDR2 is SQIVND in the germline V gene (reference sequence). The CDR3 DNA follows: TGTGCCAGTAGTACAAGGGGCCGGAGCACAGATACGCAGTATTTT. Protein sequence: CASSTRGRSTDTQYF.

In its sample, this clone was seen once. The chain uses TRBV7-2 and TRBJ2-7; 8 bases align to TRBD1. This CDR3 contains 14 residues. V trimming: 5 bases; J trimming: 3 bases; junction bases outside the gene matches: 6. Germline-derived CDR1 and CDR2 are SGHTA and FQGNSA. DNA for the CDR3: TGTGCCAGCAGCACCGGGACAGGAGGCTACGAGCAGTACTTC. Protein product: CASSTGTGGYEQYF. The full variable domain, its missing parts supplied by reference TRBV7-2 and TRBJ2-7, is GAGVSQSPSNKVTEKGKDVELRCDPISGHTALYWYRQSLGQGLEFLIYFQGNSAPDKSGLPSDRFSAERTGGSVSTLTIQRTQQEDSAVYLCASSTGTGGYEQYFGPGTRLTVT.